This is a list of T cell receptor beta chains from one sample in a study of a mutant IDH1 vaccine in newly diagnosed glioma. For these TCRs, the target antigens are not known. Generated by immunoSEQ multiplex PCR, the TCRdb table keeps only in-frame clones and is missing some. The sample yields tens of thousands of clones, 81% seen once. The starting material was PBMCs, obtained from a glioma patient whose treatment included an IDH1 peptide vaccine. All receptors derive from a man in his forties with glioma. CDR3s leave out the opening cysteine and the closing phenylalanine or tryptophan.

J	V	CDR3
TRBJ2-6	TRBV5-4	ASSLEITSGANVLT
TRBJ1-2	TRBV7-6	ASWTGGGFGYGYT
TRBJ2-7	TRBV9	ASSVTPEPSYEQY
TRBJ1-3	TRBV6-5	ASKSGGGNTIY
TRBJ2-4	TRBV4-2	ASSQVHLTTKNIQY
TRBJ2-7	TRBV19	ASSSIGQGGYEQY
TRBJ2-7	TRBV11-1	ASSLSPRGEQY
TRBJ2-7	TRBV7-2	ASSPGTSGSYEQY
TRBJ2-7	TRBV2	ASSPDRSIHEQY
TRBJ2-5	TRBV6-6	ASSINPASQETQY
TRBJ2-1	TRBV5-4	ASSFGQDHNEQF
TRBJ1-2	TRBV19	ASTPSRAGLGHGYT
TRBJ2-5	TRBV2	AIFTGGRETQY
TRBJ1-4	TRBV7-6	ASSLYGEKLF